These 18 T cell receptor beta chains came from one sample sequenced in a study of regulatory T cells in long-lasting Graves disease. Time point denoted: newly diagnosed GD, antithyroid drugs for less than 3 months. Extracted RNA from PBMCs served as the source of the TCR library. CDR3-region Arm-PCR and iRepertoire HTBI primers produced the TCR beta libraries. One entry per CDR3 protein results from TCRdb running MiXCR on the multiplex PCR reads. Here the sample spans 450,000 to 500,000 distinct CDR3 sequences, 16% being singletons. Separately, the same data were catalogued under a study of T cells in Graves' hyperthyroidism and ophthalmopathy.

The sample consisted of peripheral blood mononuclear cells (PBMCs), taken at new diagnosis, from a patient treated with antithyroid drugs. The receptors come from a man in his forties or fifties with Graves disease.

The chain joins TRBV5-8 to TRBJ2-5, with TRBD2 identical over 14 bases. The germline V gene encodes CDR1 SGHTS and CDR2 YDEGEE. The junction had 10 bases not matched to a gene; V was cut back by 5 bases and J by 4 bases. The CDR3 consists of 17 residues. The CDR3 nucleotides read TGTGCCAGCAGTTCCCCGACTAGCGGGAGGGCCCGAGAGACCCAGTACTTC. It specifies CASSSPTSGRARETQYF.

A word on this clonotype: At one end, the junction sequence differs from germline, possibly due to a read error. The V call is TRBV4-1, the J call TRBJ2-2; 11 nucleotides agree with TRBD2. The germline V gene has CDR1 MGHRA and CDR2 YSYEKL. The CDR3 loop spans 16 amino acids. The CDR3 DNA reads TGCGCCGGCAGCCAAGGAACTAGCGGGGGTACCGGGGAGCTGTTTTTT. Residues: CAGSQGTSGGTGELFF.

This clonotype was seen only a few times. V is TRBV7-2 and J is TRBJ2-7; D gene ambiguous. V lost 2 bases and J 0 bases, leaving 14 bases between the germline ends. The CDR3 totals 16 residues. Germline CDR1 SGHTA, CDR2 FQGNSA. CDR3 in DNA: TGTGCCAGCAGCTTAAATGTCTTTGGTTCCTCCTACGAGCAGTACTTC. Encoded protein: CASSLNVFGSSYEQYF.

This clonotype was found many times. The V gene is TRBV11-2, the J gene TRBJ2-1; 11 bases are a match to TRBD2. CDR3 length equals 17 residues. Germline V gene data show CDR1 as SGHAT and CDR2 as FQNNGV. The J segment lost 5 bases and the V segment lost 5 bases, leaving 11 bases of the junction unmatched. CDR3 residues: CASSQPSSGRANNEQFF. The CDR3 DNA sequence: TGTGCCAGCAGCCAACCCAGTAGCGGGAGGGCAAACAATGAGCAGTTCTTC.

This clonotype was counted ten times or more. The rearrangement joins TRBV12-3 or TRBV12-4 to TRBJ2-3; D is ambiguous. The CDR3 runs 14 residues. V was cut by 3 bases and J by 2 bases, with 9 bases left in between. The CDR3: CASSLPHTTDTQYF. Written as DNA, the CDR3 is TGTGCCAGCAGTTTGCCCCACACCACAGATACGCAGTATTTT.

This clonotype showed up many times. The genes are TRBV20-1 and TRBJ2-5; unclear D gene. V shed 0 bases and J shed 5 bases, with 16 bases lying between them. Germline lookup yields CDR1 DFQATT and CDR2 SNEGSKA (reference sequence). This CDR3 spans 15 amino acids. The CDR3 loop reads CSARDRGLPAETQYF. The CDR3 DNA is TGCAGTGCTAGAGATCGCGGTCTCCCCGCCGAGACCCAGTACTTC.

This clonotype was observed at least ten times. Here the CDR3 reads CASSLDGRGYEQYF. The CDR3, as DNA: TGCGCCAGCAGCTTGGATGGCAGGGGGTACGAGCAGTACTTC. The chain couples TRBV5-1 to TRBJ2-7; 7 nucleotides line up with TRBD1. This CDR3 has 14 residues. CDR1 SGHRS and CDR2 YFSETQ come from the germline V gene. J gave up 4 bases and V 0 bases, and 4 bases lay outside the gene matches.

This clonotype appeared many times. The chain couples TRBV11-2 to TRBJ2-7; D is possibly TRBD1 (6 bases). Between the trimmed V and J ends, which lost 5 bases and 5 bases, there was a span of 10 bases. The CDR3 runs 12 residues. The V gene's germline CDR1 is SGHAT and CDR2 FQNNGV. Here the CDR3 DNA reads TGTGCCAGCAGCACAGGGCGCGACGAGCAGTACTTC. Its translation is CASSTGRDEQYF.

At least ten counts were recorded for this clonotype. DNA for the CDR3: TGCAGTGCTAGGGGGGGCGTTGAGAACACTGAAGCTTTCTTT. Translation gives CSARGGVENTEAFF. The gene calls are TRBV20-1 and TRBJ1-1, with TRBD1 as a possible D gene (6 bases). From germline, CDR1 is DFQATT and CDR2 SNEGSKA (reference sequence). Trimming left V 3 bases short and J 1 base short, with 12 bases between. The CDR3 runs to 14 residues.

CDR3 amino acids: CASSYEGLAGYNEQFF. Here the CDR3 DNA reads TGTGCCAGCAGTTACGAAGGACTAGCGGGGTACAATGAGCAGTTCTTC. V and J are TRBV6-2 or TRBV6-3 and TRBJ2-1; 12 bases align to TRBD2. J was trimmed by 4 bases and V by 2 bases; bases with no gene match: 3. Germline-derived CDR1 and CDR2 are MNHEY and SVGEGT. The CDR3 sequence is 16 residues long.

This clonotype was seen many times. The chain has TRBV11-3 and TRBJ2-1; no reliable D call. The CDR3 spans 16 residues. The germline CDR1 and CDR2 sequences are SGHNT and YENEEA. Trimming took off 5 bases at V and 0 bases at J, with 14 bases between the two ends. As DNA, the CDR3 is TGTGCCAGCAGCGGTGCTCACGAAAGCTCCTACAATGAGCAGTTCTTC. This translates into CASSGAHESSYNEQFF.

Ten or more counts support this clonotype. CDR3 protein: CASSTTRLADTQYF. CDR3 DNA sequence: TGTGCCAGCAGTACTACACGATTGGCAGATACGCAGTATTTT. This chain connects TRBV6-1 to TRBJ2-3; the D is unclear. With 5 bases removed from V and 4 bases from J, the gap between germline ends came to 13 bases. The CDR3 extends over 14 amino acids. Germline V gene lookup returns CDR1 MNHNS and CDR2 SASEGT.

This clonotype occurred a few times. The rearrangement links TRBV7-9 to TRBJ1-3, with no clear D. Germline V gene sequence: CDR1 SEHNR, CDR2 FQNEAQ (reference sequence). Trimming took off 5 bases at V and 0 bases at J, with 14 bases between the two ends. This CDR3 has 16 amino acids. The CDR3: CASSAPDWRSGNTIYF. The CDR3 DNA is TGTGCCAGCAGCGCCCCGGACTGGCGCTCTGGAAACACCATATATTTT.

This clonotype was seen repeatedly, ten times or more. The J gene is TRBJ2-7, the V gene TRBV6-1; tentatively, D is TRBD2 (6 bases). CDR1 is MNHNS, CDR2 SASEGT, per germline. This CDR3 region has 13 residues. Trimming cost V 8 bases and J 1 base, with 12 bases left between them. The CDR3 nucleotides are TGTGCCAGCCTGGAGGGGAGGTCCTACGAGCAGTACTTC. Its protein is CASLEGRSYEQYF.

The chain is built from TRBV28 and TRBJ2-1; 7 nucleotides line up with TRBD2. This CDR3 comprises 12 residues. V dropped 5 bases and J dropped 10; count of bases not matched to a gene: 5. The germline CDR1 and CDR2 sequences are MDHEN and SYDVKM. The CDR3 here is CASSPGRGEQFF. CDR3 DNA: TGTGCCAGCAGTCCGGGGAGGGGAGAGCAGTTCTTC.

Points on this clonotype: A far larger clone is only one base removed, so a read error is likely. CDR3 protein: CASSIQETQCF. In nucleotides, the CDR3 is TGTGCCAGCAGCATCCAAGAGACCCAGTGCTTC. The V call is TRBV7-9, the J call TRBJ2-5; D gene unclear. The CDR3 sequence is 11 residues long. Germline lookup yields CDR1 SEHNR and CDR2 FQNEAQ (reference sequence).

This clonotype was recorded many times. The chain recombines TRBV27 with TRBJ1-1; 12 positions match TRBD1. Germline-derived CDR1 and CDR2 are MNHEY and SMNVEV (reference sequence). Losses at the gene ends were 2 bases for V and 6 bases for J; bases not matched to a gene: 7. The CDR3 is 16 amino acids. The CDR3 bases are TGTGCCAGCAGTTTAGAGGGGACAGGGGGCTTTGCTGAAGCTTTCTTT. Protein: CASSLEGTGGFAEAFF.

Many counts were recorded for this clonotype. The chain couples TRBV20-1 to TRBJ2-5; D call uncertain. CDR1 DFQATT and CDR2 SNEGSKA come from the germline V gene (reference sequence). This CDR3 spans 10 amino acids. V was trimmed by 3 bases and J by 5 bases, leaving 4 bases between them. The CDR3 bases are TGCAGTGCTAGGGCGGAGACCCAGTACTTC. This translates into CSARAETQYF.